What follows are 14 T cell receptor beta chains derived from one specimen sequenced in a study of identical twins. A single record per CDR3 protein comes from TCRdb applying MiXCR to the 5' RACE reads. The sample contains a few hundred thousand distinct CDR3 sequences, roughly 15% of which appear only once. In addition, the sample was reused for a study of yellow fever vaccine responses in identical twins.

Sequences were obtained from CD4+ T cells sorted from blood. These receptors all stem from a woman younger than 30 in good health.

This clonotype was recorded at least ten times. V gene TRBV10-3 combines with J gene TRBJ2-7; a possible D gene is TRBD1 (6 bases). Germline V gives CDR1 ENHRY, CDR2 SYGVKD. V lost 4 bases to trimming and J lost 0 bases, with 13 bases between them. The CDR3 has 15 residues. CDR3 residues: CAISAQGPSSYEQYF. CDR3 DNA: TGTGCCATCAGTGCCCAGGGGCCAAGCTCCTACGAGCAGTACTTC.

J is TRBJ2-1 and V is TRBV2, with D possibly matching TRBD1 (6 bases). The V and J ends lost 6 bases and 4 bases respectively, with 10 bases between them. Per germline, CDR1 SNHLY and CDR2 FYNNEI. The CDR3 loop spans 13 amino acids. DNA for the CDR3: TGTGCCAGCAGGTGGACAGAGTACAATGAGCAGTTCTTC. This gives the protein CASRWTEYNEQFF.

This chain links TRBV5-1 with TRBJ2-7; D is uncertain. This CDR3 region has 15 residues. Germline V CDR1 and CDR2: SGHRS, YFSETQ. V was trimmed by 0 bases and J by 3 bases, leaving 13 bases between them. CDR3 nucleotide sequence: TGCGCCAGCAGCTTGGGGCAGGCCCAGCACTACGAGCAGTACTTC. The encoded protein is CASSLGQAQHYEQYF.

This chain joins TRBV20-1 and TRBJ2-3, with D perhaps matching TRBD2 (6 bases). Trimming left V 3 bases short and J 5 bases short, with 18 bases between. CDR1 is DFQATT and CDR2 is SNEGSKA in the germline V gene (reference sequence). The CDR3 runs 15 residues. The CDR3 DNA is TGCAGTGCTAGGGGGGATCCTAGCGTTGGAGATACGCAGTATTTT. Its translation is CSARGDPSVGDTQYF.

In its sample, this clonotype was seen a few times. The V and J genes are TRBV5-1 and TRBJ1-2, with a possible D match to TRBD1 (6 bases). Trimming cost V 0 bases and J 7 bases, with 16 bases left between them. The CDR3 contains 15 residues. Germline CDR1 and CDR2: SGHRS and YFSETQ. In nucleotides, the CDR3 is TGCGCCAGCAGCTTGGACTACACAGGGTTTGGTGGCTACACCTTC. It encodes CASSLDYTGFGGYTF.

This clonotype was detected a few times. This sequence joins TRBV20-1 and TRBJ1-2; the D gene is possibly TRBD1 (5 bases). The CDR3 length is 14 residues. The V end was cut by 3 bases, the J end by 3 bases, with 14 bases between. The germline V gene has CDR1 DFQATT and CDR2 SNEGSKA (reference sequence). The CDR3 loop is CSASSSREDYGYTF. The CDR3 nucleotides read TGCAGTGCTAGTAGTAGCAGGGAGGACTATGGCTACACCTTC.

This rearrangement joins TRBV4-1 to TRBJ2-7; D unclear. Germline CDR1 MGHRA, CDR2 YSYEKL. V was cut by 1 base and J by 0 bases, with 10 bases left in between. CDR3 length: 15 amino acids. CDR3 sequence (DNA): TGCGCCAGCAGCCAAGGTGCGGTTAGCTCCTACGAGCAGTACTTC. This gives the protein CASSQGAVSSYEQYF.

This clonotype was counted between two and nine times. The chain combines TRBV7-2 with TRBJ1-6; no clear D. Trimming left V 5 bases short and J 10 bases short, with 9 bases between. CDR1 and CDR2 from the germline V gene are SGHTA and FQGNSA. This CDR3 has 12 residues. The CDR3 is CASSHSGSPLHF. Here the CDR3 DNA reads TGTGCCAGCAGCCACTCCGGGTCACCCCTCCACTTT.

In this sample, this clonotype turned up a few times. The chain links TRBV6-1 to TRBJ2-7; TRBD2 is a possible D gene (6 bases). CDR1 is MNHNS and CDR2 is SASEGT in the germline V gene. V lost 6 bases and J 7 bases, leaving 22 bases between the germline ends. The CDR3 covers 15 residues. CDR3 in amino acids: CASSRSTTGRLEQYF. The CDR3 DNA reads as TGTGCCAGCAGCCGCTCAACGACGGGGAGGCTAGAGCAGTACTTC.

In its sample, this clonotype was seen a few times. This could be a read error, since a much larger clone is one nucleotide away. The rearrangement links TRBV20-1 to TRBJ2-3; 7 positions match TRBD2. Germline assignment: CDR1 DFQATT and CDR2 SNEGSKA (reference sequence). The trim removed 7 bases at V and 0 bases at J, leaving 1 base unmatched. This CDR3 spans 12 amino acids. This CDR3 reads CSVSGSTDTQYF. CDR3 DNA: TGCAGTGTTAGCGGGAGCACAGATACGCAGTATTTT.

This clonotype was recorded a few times. This chain links TRBV7-8 with TRBJ1-2, with D hard to call. The germline CDR1 and CDR2 sequences are SGHVS and FQNEAQ. CDR3 size: 16 residues. Between the trimmed V and J ends, which lost 1 base and 0 bases, there was a span of 12 bases. The CDR3 here is CASSLGATGANYGYTF. DNA for the CDR3: TGTGCCAGCAGCTTAGGGGCAACGGGAGCTAACTATGGCTACACCTTC.

This clonotype was found a few times. This chain joins TRBV11-2 and TRBJ1-3; D may be TRBD1 (5 bases). The CDR3 spans 16 residues. V shed 5 bases and J shed 2 bases, with 16 bases lying between them. The germline V gene has CDR1 SGHAT and CDR2 FQNNGV. The CDR3: CASSQGRGVAGNTIYF. Here the CDR3 DNA reads TGTGCCAGCAGCCAAGGGCGGGGGGTCGCTGGAAACACCATATATTTT.

This clonotype has only a few counts. V usage is TRBV4-1 and J usage is TRBJ2-1; TRBD2 might be the D (6 bases). Germline CDR1 and CDR2: MGHRA and YSYEKL. Trimming pared 0 bases from V and 7 bases from J, leaving 19 bases between. This CDR3 comprises 17 residues. CDR3 sequence: CASSQDQGNRLVNEQFF. Here the CDR3 DNA reads TGCGCCAGCAGCCAAGATCAAGGGAACCGACTAGTTAATGAGCAGTTCTTC.

The chain couples TRBV5-5 to TRBJ1-5; D gene uncertain. The CDR3 runs 13 residues. Germline CDR1 is SGHKS and CDR2 is YYEKEE (reference sequence). Trimming took 2 bases from V and 4 from J, leaving 7 bases between them. CDR3 DNA sequence: TGTGCCAGCAGCTTTTGGGGAAATCAGCCCCAGCATTTT. It yields the protein CASSFWGNQPQHF.